A selection of T cell receptor beta chains follows, all from one sample in a study of T-cell reconstitution after alpha-beta-depleted transplantation in children. Via MiXCR, TCRdb re-called the PCR reads, giving one row per CDR3 protein. The sample lists some 830,000 distinct CDR3 sequences, 15% to 20% occurring once. This specimen was PBMCs, mostly from graft donor cells, taken 360 days after TCRalphabeta/CD19-depleted stem cell transplant. These receptors were collected from a male patient aged 10 to 17 who had a stem cell transplant for acute lymphoblastic leukemia, so the T cells may come from the graft donor. The CDR3 runs from the conserved cysteine through the conserved F or W. D genes are given only for firm matches. Clone size is not always given. Where it is, it says once, few, many or a class for expanded clones.

abundance,v_gene,d_gene,j_gene,CDR3aa,CDR3nt
few,TRBV5-1,-,TRBJ2-1,CASSFYDREQFF,TGCGCCAGCAGCTTCTACGACAGAGAGCAGTTCTTC
few,TRBV7-9,TRBD2,TRBJ2-3,CASIPPLAGKNTQYF,TGTGCCAGCATCCCCCCACTAGCGGGAAAAAATACGCAGTATTTT
-,TRBV29-1,TRBD1,TRBJ2-5,CSVKLTGGFQETQYF,TGCAGCGTGAAACTGACAGGGGGTTTTCAAGAGACCCAGTACTTC
few,TRBV14,-,TRBJ1-2,CASSQSPAGYGYTF,TGTGCCAGCAGCCAAAGCCCGGCGGGCTATGGCTACACCTTC
few,TRBV2,TRBD1,TRBJ1-6,CASTGTVPYNSPLHF,TGTGCCAGCACCGGGACAGTCCCCTATAATTCACCCCTCCACTTT
-,TRBV24-1,-,TRBJ2-7,CATSDDPGTNGEQYF,TGTGCCACCAGTGACGACCCGGGAACCAACGGGGAGCAGTACTTC
-,TRBV7-8,-,TRBJ2-6,CASSFPRGTANSGANVLTF,TGTGCCAGCAGCTTCCCCCGGGGGACAGCGAACTCTGGGGCCAACGTCCTGACTTTC
few,TRBV11-1,-,TRBJ2-7,CASSPWRVPYEQYF,TGTGCCAGCAGCCCTTGGAGGGTCCCCTACGAGCAGTACTTC
many,TRBV12-3/TRBV12-4,-,TRBJ2-2,CASSFPGGPGELFF,TGTGCCAGCAGTTTTCCCGGGGGGCCCGGGGAGCTGTTTTTT
-,TRBV20-1,-,TRBJ1-5,CSASLQVGGQPQHF,TGCAGTGCTAGCCTCCAGGTAGGGGGTCAGCCCCAGCATTTT
-,TRBV6-2/TRBV6-3,TRBD2,TRBJ2-7,CASSLGLAGPYNSEQYF,TGTGCCAGCAGTCTCGGACTAGCGGGGCCCTACAACTCCGAGCAGTACTTC
few,TRBV5-1,-,TRBJ1-1,CASSLLFLSQENTEAFF,TGCGCCAGCAGCTTGTTATTCTTGTCACAGGAGAACACTGAAGCTTTCTTT
many,TRBV12-3/TRBV12-4,TRBD2,TRBJ2-1,CASRGSGRGNEQFF,TGTGCCAGCAGAGGTAGCGGGAGAGGCAATGAGCAGTTCTTC
once,TRBV13,TRBD2,TRBJ2-1,CASSFLLAGVRNEQFF,TGTGCCAGCAGCTTTCTACTAGCGGGAGTTAGGAATGAGCAGTTCTTC
few,TRBV13,-,TRBJ2-3,CASSPRQDDTQYF,TGTGCCAGCAGCCCGCGACAGGACGATACGCAGTATTTT
few,TRBV5-1,-,TRBJ1-1,CASSSPGLGNTEAFF,TGCGCCAGCAGCTCACCGGGACTTGGGAACACTGAAGCTTTCTTT
few,TRBV5-1,TRBD1,TRBJ1-4,CASSRVGTGKEKLFF,TGCGCCAGCAGTCGGGTGGGGACAGGGAAAGAAAAACTGTTTTTT
-,TRBV11-2,-,TRBJ1-1,CASSLVRAGAEAFF,TGTGCCAGCAGCTTAGTAAGGGCAGGGGCTGAAGCTTTCTTT
few,TRBV15,-,TRBJ1-2,CATSPSRGTIYGYTF,TGTGCCACCAGCCCCTCCCGGGGGACTATCTATGGCTACACCTTC
-,TRBV12-3/TRBV12-4,-,TRBJ2-1,CASSGTGTRRFF,TGTGCCAGCAGCGGTACAGGGACGAGGCGGTTCTTC
-,TRBV25-1,-,TRBJ2-7,CASSDIHEQYF,TGTGCCAGCAGTGACATCCACGAGCAGTACTTC
few,TRBV7-8,-,TRBJ2-1,CASSLARPLISYNEQFF,TGTGCCAGCAGCTTAGCAAGACCTCTTATATCCTACAATGAGCAGTTCTTC
-,TRBV5-1,-,TRBJ2-1,CASSLVAPNNEQFF,TGCGCCAGCAGCTTGGTTGCCCCTAACAATGAGCAGTTCTTC
few,TRBV20-1,TRBD1,TRBJ1-5,CSARTGRDQPQHF,TGCAGTGCCAGGACAGGGAGGGATCAGCCCCAGCATTTT
many,TRBV11-2,-,TRBJ2-1,CASSLVRRRNEQFF,TGTGCCAGCAGCTTAGTGCGGCGGCGGAATGAGCAGTTCTTC
-,TRBV5-1,TRBD1,TRBJ1-3,CASTSGQGITSGNTIYF,TGCGCCAGCACCTCGGGACAGGGAATCACCTCTGGAAACACCATATATTTT
-,TRBV11-2,-,TRBJ1-6,CASSITDINSPLHF,TGTGCCAGCAGCATCACAGATATTAATTCACCCCTCCACTTT